The 32 T cell receptor beta chains below were found in one sample sequenced in a study of identical twins (dated by TCRdb to the mid-2010s). The receptor library was made with 5' RACE. Sequenced on an Illumina HiSeq 2000. The raw public data were reprocessed by TCRdb itself: fastp quality trimming at Q25, MiXCR clonotype calling, in-frame beta chains only. Rows matching on CDR3 protein sequence are summarized as one entry with the most common DNA and genes. For this sample there are 500,000 to 700,000 distinct CDR3 sequences; about 7.1% appear just once. The top ten constitute 1.6% of the sample. The same sample was also studied in work on yellow fever vaccine responses in identical twins.

Sequencing was done on a sample of PBMCs. The source is a woman between 18 and 30 years old in good health.

The table lists this clonotype with many counts. This sequence joins TRBV5-1 and TRBJ2-5; D might be TRBD1 (6 bases). The V gene's germline CDR1 is SGHRS and CDR2 YFSETQ. The CDR3 has 15 amino acids. The V end lost 0 bases, the J end lost 2 bases, and 11 bases lay between the germline ends. The CDR3 bases are TGCGCCAGCAGCTTGGGGGACATTACACAAGAGACCCAGTACTTC. Its translation is CASSLGDITQETQYF.

The chain joins TRBV5-6 to TRBJ1-1, with 11 bases identical to TRBD1. Trimming cost V 3 bases and J 3 bases; bases outside gene matches: 4. There are 15 residues in the CDR3. CDR1 and CDR2 (germline): SGHDT, YYEEEE. The CDR3 reads CASSSKGQGDTEAFF. The CDR3 DNA follows: TGTGCCAGCAGCTCGAAGGGACAGGGGGACACTGAAGCTTTCTTT.

In this sample, this clonotype turned up a few times. The chain employs TRBV2 and TRBJ2-1; D remains ambiguous. CDR3 length: 12 amino acids. V was cut by 7 bases and J by 3 bases, with 7 bases left in between. Germline values: CDR1 SNHLY, CDR2 FYNNEI. As DNA, the CDR3 is TGTGCCAGCACCAACTTCTACAATGAGCAGTTCTTC. Amino acid sequence: CASTNFYNEQFF.

This clonotype showed up just a few times. The chain recombines TRBV20-1 with TRBJ2-4, with TRBD2 as a possible D gene (6 bases). The CDR3 is made up of 17 amino acids. The germline gives CDR1 DFQATT, CDR2 SNEGSKA (reference sequence). Between the trimmed V and J ends, which lost 6 bases and 1 base, there was a span of 22 bases. The CDR3 nucleotides read TGCAGTGCGAGCCCGGAGGGTGGGCGGGCCGCCAAAAACATTCAGTACTTC. Protein product: CSASPEGGRAAKNIQYF.

The table lists this clonotype with many counts. The chain links TRBV5-1 to TRBJ1-4; D is possibly TRBD1 (5 bases). The germline V and J ends were trimmed by 0 bases and 2 bases, with 8 bases remaining between them. CDR1 and CDR2 (germline): SGHRS, YFSETQ. The CDR3 consists of 15 residues. This chain's CDR3 is CASSLEGSTNEKLFF. CDR3 sequence (DNA): TGCGCCAGCAGCTTGGAGGGGAGTACTAATGAAAAACTGTTTTTT.

The V gene is TRBV4-2, the J gene TRBJ2-1; 11 bases are shared with TRBD2. The CDR3 has 22 residues. CDR1 is LGHNA, CDR2 YNFKEQ, per germline. Trimming removed 3 bases from V and 0 bases from J; junction bases left unmatched: 19. The CDR3 sequence is CASSQIPYTSGSVYSSYNEQFF. The CDR3 DNA follows: TGTGCCAGCAGCCAGATCCCATATACTAGCGGGAGCGTTTATAGCTCCTACAATGAGCAGTTCTTC.

This clonotype was detected ten times or more. The rearrangement uses TRBV7-8 and TRBJ2-1, with 16 bases lining up with TRBD2. Germline V gene data show CDR1 as SGHVS and CDR2 as FQNEAQ. J lost 10 bases, V lost 1 base, and 7 bases had no gene match. There are 17 residues in the CDR3. CDR3 coding DNA: TGTGCCAGCAGCTTAGGGGGACTAGCGGGAGGGTTTAGGGAGCAGTTCTTC. This gives the protein CASSLGGLAGGFREQFF.

This clonotype has only a few counts. The CDR3 DNA sequence: TGTGCCAGCAGCTTAGCCCCAGGGCTAGCACCCATATCATACAATGAGCAGTTCTTC. Encoded protein: CASSLAPGLAPISYNEQFF. This sequence joins TRBV11-1 and TRBJ2-1, with D possibly being TRBD1 or TRBD2 (5 bases each). Trimming removed 0 bases from V and 4 bases from J, with 22 bases in between. This CDR3 contains 19 residues. Germline-derived CDR1 and CDR2 are SGHAT and FQDESV (reference sequence).

V gene TRBV20-1 combines with J gene TRBJ1-5; no clear D gene. V lost 4 bases and J 1 base, leaving 11 bases between the germline ends. Germline-derived CDR1 and CDR2 are DFQATT and SNEGSKA (reference sequence). This CDR3 contains 14 residues. In DNA form, the CDR3 reads TGCAGTGCTATATCACACGTAAGCAATCAGCCCCAGCATTTT. Its translation is CSAISHVSNQPQHF.

The chain carries TRBV12-3 or TRBV12-4 and TRBJ1-2; D is undetermined. The CDR3 spans 12 residues. Trimming took 4 bases from V and 8 from J, leaving 11 bases between them. The CDR3 reads CASSSINSGYTF. The CDR3 DNA sequence: TGTGCCAGCAGTTCCATAAATTCGGGCTACACCTTC.

This clonotype was recorded at least ten times. For the CDR3, the DNA is TGTGCCAGCAGCGGAACAGCTCGTAGCACCGGGGAGCTGTTTTTT. It yields the protein CASSGTARSTGELFF. The chain joins TRBV9 to TRBJ2-2; D uncertain. Germline V gene sequence: CDR1 SGDLS, CDR2 YYNGEE. V was shortened by 3 bases and J by 4 bases, with 13 bases between the two germline ends. CDR3 length: 15 residues.

CDR3 region: CASSQQGIQETQYF. CDR3 sequence (DNA): TGTGCCAGCAGTCAACAGGGAATCCAAGAGACCCAGTACTTC. The V and J genes are TRBV2 and TRBJ2-5, with TRBD1 as a possible D gene (6 bases). The CDR3 length is 14 residues. The ends were cut back, 5 bases at V and 1 base at J, with 11 bases in the middle. Per the germline V gene, CDR1 is SNHLY and CDR2 is FYNNEI.

This clonotype was picked up a small number of times. The rearrangement links TRBV7-9 to TRBJ2-5; TRBD2 might be the D (5 bases). Germline V lookup: CDR1 SEHNR, CDR2 FQNEAQ (reference sequence). The V and J ends lost 3 bases and 1 base respectively, with 9 bases between them. This CDR3 is built from 14 residues. The CDR3 region has the DNA TGTGCCAGCAGCTTGTCGGAGGCCCAAGAGACCCAGTACTTC. The encoded protein is CASSLSEAQETQYF. Based on the CDR3 plus reference TRBV7-9 and TRBJ2-5, the full variable domain is DTGVSQNPRHKITKRGQNVTFRCDPISEHNRLYWYRQTLGQGPEFLTYFQNEAQLEKSRLLSDRFSAERPKGSFSTLEIQRTEQGDSAMYLCASSLSEAQETQYFGPGTRLLVL.

This clonotype has at least ten counts. The chain links TRBV27 to TRBJ2-7; unclear D gene. V dropped 5 bases and J dropped 3 bases, with 14 bases sitting between them. Looked up from germline, CDR1 is MNHEY and CDR2 is SMNVEV (reference sequence). The CDR3 consists of 14 residues. The CDR3 nucleotides are TGTGCCAGCAGTCAGAAGCCTGGGGTCTACGAGCAGTACTTC. It codes for CASSQKPGVYEQYF.

This clonotype has a count of ten or more. V is TRBV12-3 or TRBV12-4 and J is TRBJ2-3; 12 bases align to TRBD2. The ends lost 2 bases at V and 8 bases at J; junction bases unmatched: 5. The CDR3 has 15 residues. DNA of the CDR3: TGTGCCAGCAGTTTACGACTAGCGGGAGAGGTTACGCAGTATTTT. This translates into CASSLRLAGEVTQYF.

Ten or more counts support this clonotype. The genes are TRBV20-1 and TRBJ2-1; D could derive from TRBD1 or TRBD2 (6 bases each). The V gene's germline CDR1 is DFQATT and CDR2 SNEGSKA (reference sequence). V was trimmed by 6 bases and J by 3 bases, leaving 21 bases between them. The CDR3 runs 16 residues. The CDR3 region is CSALIIGGIHYNEQFF. The CDR3 DNA is TGCAGTGCCCTGATAATAGGGGGGATACACTACAATGAGCAGTTCTTC.

This chain links TRBV5-5 with TRBJ1-1; the D is unclear. V lost 1 base and J 4 bases, leaving 11 bases between the germline ends. Germline values: CDR1 SGHKS, CDR2 YYEKEE (reference sequence). This CDR3 contains 14 residues. In DNA form, the CDR3 reads TGTGCCAGCAGCTTGCTCACTCTGGGCACTGAAGCTTTCTTT. Protein sequence: CASSLLTLGTEAFF.

The gene calls are TRBV5-5 and TRBJ2-2; no clear D. V lost 4 bases and J 13 bases, leaving 20 bases between the germline ends. The CDR3 spans 14 residues. Germline CDR1 and CDR2: SGHKS and YYEKEE (reference sequence). The CDR3, as DNA: TGTGCCAGCAGCCCAGAGTTGAGCTGCTGGGTGCTGTTTTTT. It codes for CASSPELSCWVLFF. Full variable domain (remainder filled in from reference TRBV5-5 and TRBJ2-2): DAGVTQSPTHLIKTRGQQVTLRCSPISGHKSVSWYQQVLGQGPQFIFQYYEKEERGRGNFPDRFSARQFPNYSSELNVNALLLGDSALYLCASSPELSCWVLFFGEGSRLTVL.

This rearrangement joins TRBV7-9 to TRBJ1-4, with 8 bases aligning to TRBD1. Germline CDR1 is SEHNR and CDR2 is FQNEAQ (reference sequence). The CDR3 covers 16 residues. The ends lost 5 bases at V and 8 bases at J; junction bases unmatched: 13. CDR3 sequence (DNA): TGTGCCAGCAGCCCAACCTCCAGGGGGCACGGAGAAAAACTGTTTTTT. Translating it yields CASSPTSRGHGEKLFF.

This clonotype was detected only a few times. This chain uses TRBV5-1 with TRBJ2-1; a weak D match, TRBD2 (6 bases). The CDR3 is 15 amino acids. V was pared by 4 bases and J by 5 bases, with 16 bases between. The V gene's germline CDR1 is SGHRS and CDR2 YFSETQ. CDR3 amino acids: CASSGGGRGDNEQFF. As DNA, the CDR3 is TGCGCCAGCAGCGGGGGAGGTAGAGGAGACAATGAGCAGTTCTTC.

This clonotype showed up just once. V is TRBV6-9 and J is TRBJ2-5, with 8 positions matching TRBD1. V trimming: 6 bases; J trimming: 4 bases; junction bases outside the gene matches: 10. The CDR3 has 15 amino acids. Per the germline V gene, CDR1 is MNHGY and CDR2 is SVAAGI. The CDR3 DNA sequence: TGTGCCAGCAGAAGAGGACAGGGTCGAAGAGAGACCCAGTACTTC. As protein: CASRRGQGRRETQYF.

This chain joins TRBV7-2 and TRBJ2-3; the match to TRBD2 covers 13 bases. CDR3 size: 13 residues. Germline CDR1 SGHTA, CDR2 FQGNSA. The J segment lost 10 bases and the V segment lost 6 bases, leaving 4 bases of the junction unmatched. CDR3 bases: TGTGCCAGCAGACGGACTAGCGGGAGTTCGCAGTATTTT. Residues: CASRRTSGSSQYF.

V gene TRBV3-1 combines with J gene TRBJ1-2, with a possible D match to TRBD1 (5 bases). CDR3 size: 13 residues. From germline, CDR1 is LGHDT and CDR2 YNNKEL (reference sequence). Deletions cut 7 bases from V and 0 bases from J, with 9 bases between. The CDR3 DNA reads as TGTGCCAGCACCCAGGGACCTAACTATGGCTACACCTTC. It is translated as CASTQGPNYGYTF. Together with reference TRBV3-1 and TRBJ1-2, the CDR3 gives the full variable domain: DTAVSQTPKYLVTQMGNDKSIKCEQNLGHDTMYWYKQDSKKFLKIMFSYNNKELIINETVPNRFSPKSPDKAHLNLHINSLELGDSAVYFCASTQGPNYGYTFGSGTRLTVV.

In its sample, this clonotype was seen a few times. The rearrangement uses TRBV10-1 and TRBJ2-7; D is unclear. CDR1 and CDR2 from the germline V gene are WNHNN and SYGVQD (reference sequence). V was pared by 8 bases and J by 4 bases, with 15 bases between. This CDR3 comprises 13 residues. CDR3 region: CASPDAGRYEQYV. The CDR3 nucleotides read TGCGCCAGCCCCGACGCCGGGCGATACGAGCAGTACGTC.

The V and J genes are TRBV7-2 and TRBJ1-5; 11 bases are shared with TRBD1. Germline V gene sequence: CDR1 SGHTA, CDR2 FQGNSA. With V trimmed by 0 bases and J by 6 bases, 1 base remained unmatched. The CDR3 is 15 residues long. The CDR3 loop is CASSLAGTGGQPQHF. CDR3 in DNA: TGTGCCAGCAGCTTAGCCGGGACAGGGGGTCAGCCCCAGCATTTT.

This clonotype occurred a few times. The chain links TRBV10-3 to TRBJ2-2; TRBD1 agrees at 8 bases. With V trimmed by 6 bases and J by 5 bases, 8 bases remained unmatched. Looked up from germline, CDR1 is ENHRY and CDR2 is SYGVKD. This CDR3 is built from 15 residues. The CDR3 loop is CAISAGQGRTGELFF. For the CDR3, the DNA is TGTGCCATCAGCGCCGGACAGGGCAGAACCGGGGAGCTGTTTTTT.

This sequence joins TRBV2 and TRBJ2-5; D is undetermined. The CDR3 is 13 amino acids. The germline V and J ends were trimmed by 10 bases and 1 base, with 13 bases remaining between them. The germline V gene has CDR1 SNHLY and CDR2 FYNNEI. Here the CDR3 reads CATLSGIQETQYF. In DNA form, the CDR3 reads TGTGCCACCCTAAGTGGGATCCAAGAGACCCAGTACTTC.

V is TRBV7-8 and J is TRBJ1-4; TRBD1 matches at 10 bases. J lost 16 bases, V lost 3 bases, and 8 bases had no gene match. The germline V gene encodes CDR1 SGHVS and CDR2 FQNEAQ. This CDR3 comprises 13 residues. CDR3 DNA: TGTGCCAGCAGCTTCGGACAGGGGGGAAGTAAGTTTTTT. Translation gives CASSFGQGGSKFF.

This clonotype was found many times. The J gene is TRBJ1-2, the V gene TRBV12-5; 7 bases agree with TRBD1. CDR1 and CDR2 (germline): LGHNT, FRNRAP. CDR3 length equals 16 residues. After removal of 4 bases from V and 3 bases from J, the junction contained 11 bases not matched to a gene. CDR3 DNA sequence: TGTGCTAGTGGTTCCCCGGAGGGGGCAATAGACTATGGCTACACCTTC. It is translated as CASGSPEGAIDYGYTF. The full variable domain, its missing parts supplied by reference TRBV12-5 and TRBJ1-2, is DARVTQTPRHKVTEMGQEVTMRCQPILGHNTVFWYRQTMMQGLELLAYFRNRAPLDDSGMPKDRFSAEMPDATLATLKIQPSEPRDSAVYFCASGSPEGAIDYGYTFGSGTRLTVV.

The chain employs TRBV10-1 and TRBJ1-3; no reliable D call. Germline values: CDR1 WNHNN, CDR2 SYGVQD (reference sequence). V dropped 5 bases and J dropped 0 bases, with 8 bases sitting between them. The CDR3 has 14 amino acids. CDR3 in DNA: TGCGCCAGCAGTCCGGACCCCTCTGGAAACACCATATATTTT. Translated, it gives CASSPDPSGNTIYF.

J is TRBJ1-2 and V is TRBV7-9, with 9 bases lining up with TRBD1. The CDR3 sequence is 13 residues long. Germline-derived CDR1 and CDR2 are SEHNR and FQNEAQ (reference sequence). V gave up 5 bases and J gave up 10 bases; unmatched junction bases: 8. The CDR3 reads CASSPPGTGYYTF. The CDR3 DNA reads TGTGCCAGCAGCCCACCGGGGACAGGGTACTACACCTTC.

The rearrangement uses TRBV6-5 and TRBJ2-7, with 14 positions matching TRBD2. There are 19 residues in the CDR3. CDR1 and CDR2 from the germline V gene are MNHEY and SVGAGI. The V and J ends lost 0 bases and 0 bases, in that order; junction bases with no gene match: 7. The CDR3: CASSYSRTSGGPSSYEQYV. The CDR3 nucleotides read TGTGCCAGCAGTTACTCCCGGACTAGCGGGGGGCCGAGCTCCTACGAGCAGTACGTC.